Included here is one T cell receptor (beta chain) sequence, with context. Sequencing used immunoSEQ multiplex PCR; TCRdb keeps in-frame clones, though not all of them. The sample carries about 79,000 clones, 91% recorded once. The data are from a study of OX40 agonist ivuxolimab in advanced cancers. Germline lookup yields CDR1 ENHRY and CDR2 SYGVKD. V dropped 4 bases and J dropped 0 bases, with 9 bases sitting between them. The CDR3 sequence is 15 residues long. Autoimmune disease history or systemic immunosuppression barred patients. Blood got drawn at baseline, again on cycle 4 day 1, and then on cycle 7 day 1.

The sequencing used CD4+ or CD8+ T cells sorted from blood, collected in a trial of the OX40 agonist ivuxolimab. The chain recombines TRBV10-3 with TRBJ1-4, with D maybe TRBD1 (5 bases). This clonotype originated in an adult with an advanced solid tumor such as melanoma, head and neck, liver or kidney cancer. The CDR3 spells CAISGGVATNEKLFF. Here the CDR3 DNA reads TGTGCCATCAGTGGAGGGGTCGCAACTAATGAAAAACTGTTTTTT.